Listed here are 29 T cell receptor beta chains from one sample, sequenced in a study of T cells in Graves' hyperthyroidism and ophthalmopathy. The TCR beta CDR3 regions underwent amplification using RNA transcripts as the source. The TCR CDR3 first-round RT-PCR relied on the HTBI primer set. TCRdb re-derived calls from the multiplex PCR reads in MiXCR, one entry per CDR3 protein. The sample consists of 500,000 to 800,000 distinct CDR3 sequences, about 45% of them appearing once. The specimen sequenced was peripheral blood or thyroid tissue (not recorded which). All receptors derive from an adult man with Graves' disease, either hyperthyroidism or ophthalmopathy (not recorded which).

V gene TRBV7-8 combines with J gene TRBJ1-6, with TRBD1 as a possible D gene (5 bases). Looked up from germline, CDR1 is SGHVS and CDR2 is FQNEAQ. The V and J ends lost 1 base and 10 bases respectively, with 14 bases between them. CDR3 length equals 15 residues. The CDR3 loop is CASSLVAGAGSPLHF. For the CDR3, the DNA is TGTGCCAGCAGCTTAGTAGCCGGGGCTGGATCACCCCTCCACTTT.

The rearrangement uses TRBV10-2 and TRBJ2-7; the match to TRBD1 covers 11 bases. V shed 3 bases, J shed 3 bases, and the junction held 4 bases outside the gene matches. The CDR3 is 15 residues long. CDR1 and CDR2 from the germline V gene are WSHSY and SAAADI. Written as DNA, the CDR3 is TGCGCCAGCAGTGAAGGGACAGGGGGTATCTACGAGCAGTACTTC. Residues: CASSEGTGGIYEQYF.

Points on this clonotype: This sequence may be a read error, since a much larger clone differs from it by one base. The conserved final phenylalanine or tryptophan is absent from the CDR3, which likely points to a read error. The gene calls are TRBV19 and TRBJ1-5; D not certain. Germline CDR1 LNHDA, CDR2 SQIVND (reference sequence). CDR3 size: 13 residues. Trimming cost V 6 bases and J 1 base, with 7 bases left between them. CDR3 residues: CASRDLSNQPQHY. The DNA of the CDR3 is TGTGCCAGTAGAGACCTGAGCAATCAGCCCCAGCATTAT.

The sample holds a few counts of this clonotype. V is TRBV5-1 and J is TRBJ2-7; D not certain. There are 14 residues in the CDR3. V gave up 2 bases and J gave up 2 bases, with 11 bases separating them. CDR1 SGHRS and CDR2 YFSETQ come from the germline V gene. The CDR3 reads CASSFLGTTYEQYF. The CDR3 DNA reads TGCGCCAGCAGCTTCCTCGGAACTACCTACGAGCAGTACTTC.

The chain carries TRBV25-1 and TRBJ1-1; the D is unclear. The V and J ends lost 7 bases and 4 bases respectively, with 13 bases between them. Germline V lookup: CDR1 MGHDK, CDR2 SYGVNS. CDR3 length: 13 amino acids. The CDR3 nucleotides read TGTGCCAGCAACCGACAAATGGGCACTGAAGCTTTCTTT. Its translation is CASNRQMGTEAFF.

This clonotype has a count of ten or more. The chain is built from TRBV19 and TRBJ1-2; no reliable D call. The CDR3 runs to 14 residues. Deletions cut 3 bases from V and 2 bases from J, with 10 bases between. The germline V gene encodes CDR1 LNHDA and CDR2 SQIVND (reference sequence). CDR3 coding DNA: TGTGCCAGTAGTATTGCAGCGACGAACTATGGCTACACCTTC. Encoded protein: CASSIAATNYGYTF.

This clonotype has just a few counts. DNA of the CDR3: TGTGCCAGCAGTTTTGGCAGGGGGAACACCATATATTTT. As protein: CASSFGRGNTIYF. This sequence joins TRBV12-3 or TRBV12-4 and TRBJ1-3, with 7 bases aligning to TRBD1. The CDR3 extends over 13 amino acids. V lost 3 bases and J lost 7; bases outside the gene matches: 3.

The chain joins TRBV19 to TRBJ1-6; tentative D call: TRBD1 (5 bases). The length of the CDR3 is 14 residues. Germline V lookup: CDR1 LNHDA, CDR2 SQIVND (reference sequence). The V gene lost 8 bases and the J gene lost 5 bases, with 13 bases spanning the gap. This CDR3 is CASAQGLNNSPLHF. The CDR3 nucleotides are TGTGCCAGTGCGCAGGGACTGAATAATTCACCCCTCCACTTT. The full variable domain, in which reference TRBV19 and TRBJ1-6 provide the parts outside the CDR3, is DGGITQSPKYLFRKEGQNVTLSCEQNLNHDAMYWYRQDPGQGLRLIYYSQIVNDFQKGDIAEGYSVSREKKESFPLTVTSAQKNPTAFYLCASAQGLNNSPLHFGNGTRLTVT.

This clonotype was counted a few times. The CDR3, as DNA: TGTGCCAGCGTGTCAACTATGGTGCCTGAAGCTTTCTTT. This encodes CASVSTMVPEAFF. The chain recombines TRBV28 with TRBJ1-1; D unresolved. CDR1 is MDHEN and CDR2 is SYDVKM in the germline V gene. This CDR3 contains 13 residues. Trimming pared 8 bases from V and 6 bases from J, leaving 16 bases between.

CDR3 bases: TGTGCCTGGAGTGTCCCCCTCCGGGGGCAGCCCCAGCATTTT. It translates to CAWSVPLRGQPQHF. The rearrangement uses TRBV6-1 and TRBJ1-5; tentatively, D is TRBD1 (5 bases). CDR1 and CDR2 (germline): MNHNS, SASEGT. The V gene lost 11 bases and the J gene lost 7 bases, with 21 bases spanning the gap. The CDR3 has 14 residues.

The rearrangement joins TRBV10-2 to TRBJ2-7; 11 positions match TRBD1. CDR1 and CDR2 (germline): WSHSY, SAAADI. The junction had 7 bases not matched to a gene; V was cut back by 8 bases and J by 10 bases. This CDR3 is 12 amino acids long. CDR3 region: CASGRTGGNQYF. In DNA, the CDR3 is TGCGCCAGCGGAAGGACAGGGGGCAATCAGTACTTC.

Turning to this clonotype: This may arise from a read error, as a much more abundant clone is one base away. The chain joins TRBV7-3 to TRBJ2-7; TRBD2 matches 7 bases. CDR1 and CDR2 (germline): SGHTA, FQGTGA. This CDR3 region has 16 residues. The CDR3 reads CAGSLEGGAGTYEQYF. The DNA of the CDR3 is TGTGCCGGCAGCTTAGAGGGAGGGGCGGGAACCTACGAGCAGTACTTC.

The chain has TRBV10-3 and TRBJ1-2, with unresolved D. V was clipped by 0 bases and J by 6 bases, with 8 bases between them. The germline CDR1 and CDR2 sequences are ENHRY and SYGVKD. This CDR3 comprises 13 residues. The DNA for the CDR3 is TGTGCCATCAGTGAGTCAGGGTTTGATGGCTACACCTTC. This encodes CAISESGFDGYTF.

The chain couples TRBV7-9 to TRBJ2-7; 11 positions agree with TRBD1. The V gene end was trimmed by 1 base and the J gene end by 5 bases; junction bases not matched to a gene: 4. Germline lookup yields CDR1 SEHNR and CDR2 FQNEAQ (reference sequence). This CDR3 spans 15 amino acids. The CDR3 is CASSLVGGQGDEQYF. DNA for the CDR3: TGTGCCAGCAGCTTAGTAGGGGGACAGGGGGACGAGCAGTACTTC.

In its sample, this clonotype was seen a few times. V is TRBV4-1 and J is TRBJ2-7; D is perhaps TRBD2 (6 bases). CDR1 and CDR2 from the germline V gene are MGHRA and YSYEKL. V was cut by 3 bases and J by 6 bases, with 12 bases left in between. The CDR3 sequence is 13 residues long. The CDR3 DNA reads as TGCGCCAGCAGCCACGGGGGAGGACGCGAGCAGTACTTC. Protein: CASSHGGGREQYF.

The rearrangement uses TRBV10-3 and TRBJ1-2; maybe TRBD1 (5 bases). Germline V gives CDR1 ENHRY, CDR2 SYGVKD. The length of the CDR3 is 13 residues. Trimming took 10 bases from V and 7 from J, leaving 19 bases between them. The CDR3 nucleotides are TGTGCCACCAGCTTAGTAGGACAAGGTGGCTACACCTTC. It specifies CATSLVGQGGYTF.

CDR3 protein: CASSPSGDTSGNTIYF. CDR3 in DNA: TGTGCCAGCAGCCCATCCGGGGATACATCTGGAAACACCATATATTTT. The chain has TRBV16 and TRBJ1-3; D is unclear. The V and J ends lost 4 bases and 1 base respectively, with 14 bases between them. Looked up from germline, CDR1 is KGHSY and CDR2 is FQNENV. The CDR3 runs 16 residues. The full variable domain, its missing parts supplied by reference TRBV16 and TRBJ1-3, is GEEVAQTPKHLVRGEGQKAKLYCAPIKGHSYVFWYQQVLKNEFKFLISFQNENVFDETGMPKERFSAKCLPNSPCSLEIQATKLEDSAVYFCASSPSGDTSGNTIYFGEGSWLTVV.

This clonotype was recorded many times. V and J are TRBV14 and TRBJ2-5; TRBD2 is a possible D gene (6 bases). Germline V gene sequence: CDR1 SGHDN, CDR2 FVKESK. Trimming took off 0 bases at V and 6 bases at J, with 14 bases between the two ends. There are 15 residues in the CDR3. The CDR3 sequence is CASSQDLQGGQTQYF. In DNA, the CDR3 is TGTGCCAGCAGCCAAGATCTCCAGGGAGGACAGACCCAGTACTTC. The entire variable domain, with the rest obtained from reference TRBV14 and TRBJ2-5, is as follows: EAGVTQFPSHSVIEKGQTVTLRCDPISGHDNLYWYRRVMGKEIKFLLHFVKESKQDESGMPNNRFLAERTGGTYSTLKVQPAELEDSGVYFCASSQDLQGGQTQYFGPGTRLLVL.

This clonotype occurred many times. The V call is TRBV29-1, the J call TRBJ2-7; D possibly matches TRBD1 or TRBD2 (5 bases each). Germline V gives CDR1 SQVTM, CDR2 ANQGSEA. The CDR3 runs to 13 residues. Trimming removed 5 bases at V and 0 bases at J, with 11 bases between. The CDR3 sequence is CSVIWGSSYEQYF. The DNA of the CDR3 is TGCAGCGTTATCTGGGGGAGCTCCTACGAGCAGTACTTC.

This chain links TRBV9 with TRBJ2-7; D may be TRBD1 (6 bases). The CDR3 totals 15 residues. The V and J ends lost 7 bases and 2 bases respectively, with 19 bases between them. Germline assignment: CDR1 SGDLS and CDR2 YYNGEE. The CDR3 sequence: CASSPPSGAAYEQYF. The CDR3 DNA reads TGTGCCAGCTCACCACCGTCAGGGGCGGCCTACGAGCAGTACTTC. Supplemented by reference TRBV9 and TRBJ2-7, the full variable domain reads DSGVTQTPKHLITATGQRVTLRCSPRSGDLSVYWYQQSLDQGLQFLIQYYNGEERAKGNILERFSAQQFPDLHSELNLSSLELGDSALYFCASSPPSGAAYEQYFGPGTRLTVT.

The chain has TRBV19 and TRBJ2-7; 10 nucleotides align to TRBD2. Germline assignment: CDR1 LNHDA and CDR2 SQIVND (reference sequence). This CDR3 has 14 amino acids. V was pared by 2 bases and J by 6 bases, with 4 bases of the junction left unmatched. CDR3 sequence (DNA): TGTGCCAGTAGTATAAGCGGGAGGGTTGGCGAGCAGTACTTC. Translating it yields CASSISGRVGEQYF.

The chain carries TRBV19 and TRBJ1-2, with D unclear. This CDR3 has 14 residues. With 1 base removed from V and 5 bases from J, the gap between germline ends came to 11 bases. Looked up from germline, CDR1 is LNHDA and CDR2 is SQIVND (reference sequence). Here the CDR3 DNA reads TGTGCCAGTAGTATAGCCCGGGCTGATTATGGCTACACCTTC. The encoded protein is CASSIARADYGYTF.

The J gene is TRBJ1-6, the V gene TRBV20-1; possibly TRBD1 for D (6 bases). The V end was cut by 0 bases, the J end by 0 bases, with 9 bases between. Germline V gene sequence: CDR1 DFQATT, CDR2 SNEGSKA (reference sequence). The CDR3 runs 16 residues. This CDR3 reads CSARDRGFSYNSPLHF. The CDR3, as DNA: TGCAGTGCTAGAGATAGGGGGTTCTCCTATAATTCACCCCTCCACTTT.

The V and J genes are TRBV2 and TRBJ2-5, with 13 bases that match TRBD2. V lost 5 bases to trimming and J lost 4 bases; unmatched junction nucleotides: 4. Germline assignment: CDR1 SNHLY and CDR2 FYNNEI. The CDR3 loop spans 15 amino acids. The CDR3 reads CASSWGLAGLETQYF. CDR3 DNA sequence: TGTGCCAGCAGTTGGGGACTAGCGGGGCTAGAGACCCAGTACTTC.

The chain links TRBV10-1 to TRBJ2-7; tentative D call: TRBD2 (6 bases). The CDR3 consists of 15 residues. Germline-derived CDR1 and CDR2 are WNHNN and SYGVQD (reference sequence). V lost 2 bases, J lost 6 bases, and 17 bases lay in between. CDR3 DNA sequence: TGCGCCAGCAGTGAGGGTCGCGGGACGTTTTCCGAGCAGTACTTC. It encodes CASSEGRGTFSEQYF.

A few counts support this clonotype. The junction shows a germline mismatch at one end, possibly a read error. This chain links TRBV2 with TRBJ1-2; D might be TRBD1 (5 bases). The CDR3 has 16 amino acids. In germline, CDR1 is SNHLY, CDR2 FYNNEI. CDR3 in amino acids: CASREVYRQPNYGYTF. For the CDR3, the DNA is TGTGCCAGCAGAGAAGTATACAGGCAACCTAACTATGGCTACACCTTC.

Points on this clonotype: Being one base from a much bigger clone, this may be a read error. The chain carries TRBV7-9 and TRBJ1-1, with D possibly matching TRBD1 (5 bases). In germline, CDR1 is SEHNR, CDR2 FQNEAQ (reference sequence). Between the trimmed V and J ends, which lost 8 bases and 1 base, there was a span of 11 bases. This CDR3 spans 13 amino acids. DNA for the CDR3: TGTGCCAGCGCTGGGACGGGGAACACTGAAGCTTTCTTT. Translating it yields CASAGTGNTEAFF.

This chain connects TRBV24-1 to TRBJ1-1, with D maybe TRBD1 (5 bases). CDR3 size: 14 residues. V was trimmed by 2 bases and J by 6 bases, leaving 12 bases between them. Germline CDR1 reads KGHDR; CDR2 reads SFDVKD. CDR3 sequence reads: CATSDSSGWAEAFF. In nucleotides, the CDR3 is TGTGCCACCAGTGATTCCTCAGGGTGGGCTGAAGCTTTCTTT.

This clonotype was counted only a few times. The V and J genes are TRBV5-6 and TRBJ2-5, with D unclear. The CDR3 covers 14 residues. The germline V gene encodes CDR1 SGHDT and CDR2 YYEEEE. The ends were cut back, 4 bases at V and 4 bases at J, with 14 bases in the middle. CDR3 sequence reads: CASSRFSSGETQYF. Written as DNA, the CDR3 is TGTGCCAGCAGCCGCTTCAGTTCGGGAGAGACCCAGTACTTC.